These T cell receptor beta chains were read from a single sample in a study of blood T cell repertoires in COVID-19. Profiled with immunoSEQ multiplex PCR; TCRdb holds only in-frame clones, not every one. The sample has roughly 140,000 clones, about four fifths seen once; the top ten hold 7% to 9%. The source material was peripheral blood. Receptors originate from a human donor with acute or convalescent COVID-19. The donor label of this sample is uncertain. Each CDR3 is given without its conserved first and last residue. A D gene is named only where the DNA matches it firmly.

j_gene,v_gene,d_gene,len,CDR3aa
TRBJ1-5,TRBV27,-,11,ASRGVSNQPQH
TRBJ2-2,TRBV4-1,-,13,ASSQGLGGTGELF
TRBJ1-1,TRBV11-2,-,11,ASMARWGAEAF
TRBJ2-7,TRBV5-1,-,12,ASSLAGGPDEQY
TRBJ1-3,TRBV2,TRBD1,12,ASRTGQGGNTIY
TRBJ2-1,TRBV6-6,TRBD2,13,ASSYPAGTSSEQF
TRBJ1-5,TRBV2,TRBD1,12,ASRRGQGNQPQH
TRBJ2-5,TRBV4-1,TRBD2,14,ASSQEDFWGGETQY
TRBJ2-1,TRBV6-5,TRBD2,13,ASSQSGTSGDEQF
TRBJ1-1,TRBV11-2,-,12,ASSFFQGNTEAF
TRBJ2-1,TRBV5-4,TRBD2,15,ASSTLGGLAVYNEQF
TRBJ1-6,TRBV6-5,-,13,ASMPQSRTGSPLH
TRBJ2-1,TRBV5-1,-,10,ASSLGGDEQF
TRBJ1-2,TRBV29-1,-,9,SVGGTNGYT
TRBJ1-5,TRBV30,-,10,ACPQGIRPQH
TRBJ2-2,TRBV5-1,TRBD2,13,ASSPRLAAAGELF
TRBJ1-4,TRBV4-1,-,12,ASGVDWNNEKLF
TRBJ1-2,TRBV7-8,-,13,ASTPLTDSYYGYT
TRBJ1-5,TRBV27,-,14,ASSIRHPLSNQPQH
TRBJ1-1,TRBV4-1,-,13,ASSQVIQLNTEAF
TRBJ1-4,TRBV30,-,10,AWSGENEKLF
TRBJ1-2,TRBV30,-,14,AWSVKGRKSSYGYT
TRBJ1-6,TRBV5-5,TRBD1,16,ASSQGTGPYSYNSPLH
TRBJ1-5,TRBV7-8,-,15,ASSLGSAEYSNQPQH
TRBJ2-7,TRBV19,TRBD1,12,ASSGRQGAYEQY
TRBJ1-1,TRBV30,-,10,ALDRLNTEAF
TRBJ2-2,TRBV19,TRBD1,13,ASRPGQTNTGELF
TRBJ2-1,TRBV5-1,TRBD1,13,ASSPMTGGVNEQF
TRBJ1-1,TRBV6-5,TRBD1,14,ASSYSGDRVRYEAF
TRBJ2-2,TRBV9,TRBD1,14,ASSYGTVGYTGELF
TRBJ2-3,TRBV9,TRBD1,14,ASSAWTGSQADTQY
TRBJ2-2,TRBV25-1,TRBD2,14,ASSGTSGGASGELF
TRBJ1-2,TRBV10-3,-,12,AISVAGPSEGYT
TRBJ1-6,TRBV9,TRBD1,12,ASSVGGTVSPLH
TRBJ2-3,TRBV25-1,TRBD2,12,ASSGAGGADTQY
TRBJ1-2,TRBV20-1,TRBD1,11,SASFTGAYGYT
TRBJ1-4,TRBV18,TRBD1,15,ASSRTGPDRDYEKLF
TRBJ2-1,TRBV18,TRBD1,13,ASSPRQGDYNEQF
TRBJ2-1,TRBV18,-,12,ASSRTVSYNEQF
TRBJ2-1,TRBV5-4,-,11,ASSLGGDNEQF
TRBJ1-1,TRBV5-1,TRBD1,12,ASSLGTANTEAF
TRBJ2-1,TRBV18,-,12,ASSPHREQGEQF
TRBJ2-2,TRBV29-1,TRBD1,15,SVEKGTGMRGTGELF
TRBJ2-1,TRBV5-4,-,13,ASSLYISGYNEQF
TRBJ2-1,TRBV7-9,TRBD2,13,ASSSLAGAYNEQF
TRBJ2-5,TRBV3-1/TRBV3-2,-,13,ASSQGIQMQETQY
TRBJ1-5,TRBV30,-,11,AWTPGASGPQH
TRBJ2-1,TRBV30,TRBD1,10,AWSDRANEQF